The 23 T cell receptor beta chains presented below share a single source sample, sequenced in a study of T cell changes during pregnancy in multiple sclerosis. Profiled with immunoSEQ multiplex PCR; TCRdb holds only in-frame clones, not every one. The table has roughly 100,000 clones, under 95% seen once. The material sequenced was peripheral blood, taken after pregnancy. These receptor sequences come from a female donor with multiple sclerosis, enrolled in a pregnancy study.

This clone was counted once. This chain uses TRBV19 with TRBJ1-2; possible D gene TRBD1, 6 bases. Germline lookup yields CDR1 LNHDA and CDR2 SQIVND (reference sequence). This CDR3 region has 15 residues. V lost 7 bases and J lost 0, with 15 bases in between. CDR3 nucleotides: TGTGCCAGTACGCGGGGGGCCGAAGCTAACTATGGCTACACCTTC. Protein product: CASTRGAEANYGYTF.

This clone was detected a few times. The chain combines TRBV19 with TRBJ2-2; 7 positions agree with TRBD1. With 8 bases clipped from V and 7 bases from J, the junction kept 7 bases outside the gene matches. This CDR3 is 13 amino acids long. Germline lookup yields CDR1 LNHDA and CDR2 SQIVND (reference sequence). CDR3 DNA sequence: TGTGCCAGTCAAGACAGGGCCGACGGGGAGCTGTTTTTT. As protein: CASQDRADGELFF.

The V call is TRBV11-2, the J call TRBJ1-1, with 9 nucleotides matching TRBD1. V trimming: 3 bases; J trimming: 1 base; junction bases outside the gene matches: 0. Germline V lookup: CDR1 SGHAT, CDR2 FQNNGV. This CDR3 has 14 residues. The CDR3 DNA is TGTGCCAGCAGCTTGACAGGGGGGAACACTGAAGCTTTCTTT. Translating it yields CASSLTGGNTEAFF.

The chain joins TRBV19 to TRBJ2-1, with D perhaps matching TRBD2 (5 bases). The germline V gene encodes CDR1 LNHDA and CDR2 SQIVND (reference sequence). Deletions cut 5 bases from V and 3 bases from J, with 17 bases between. CDR3 length equals 16 residues. The DNA for the CDR3 is TGTGCCAGTAGTCCCAGGACTCGTATGAGCTACAATGAGCAGTTCTTC. This gives the protein CASSPRTRMSYNEQFF.

The chain recombines TRBV29-1 with TRBJ2-5, with a possible D match to TRBD1 (5 bases). Germline lookup yields CDR1 SQVTM and CDR2 ANQGSEA. The CDR3 is 13 amino acids. Trimming stripped 1 base from V and 7 bases from J, with 13 bases between. CDR3 nucleotide sequence: TGCAGCGTTGAAGGGGGCGCGATCGGGACCCAGTACTTC. This codes for CSVEGGAIGTQYF.

This chain joins TRBV6-1 and TRBJ1-1; D unclear. This CDR3 comprises 12 residues. Trimming left V 7 bases short and J 1 base short, with 7 bases between. Germline V lookup: CDR1 MNHNS, CDR2 SASEGT. The CDR3 loop reads CASKWANTEAFF. The DNA for the CDR3 is TGTGCCAGCAAATGGGCGAACACTGAAGCTTTCTTT.

The chain couples TRBV30 to TRBJ1-2; a possible D gene is TRBD1 (5 bases). With 2 bases removed from V and 0 bases from J, the gap between germline ends came to 13 bases. CDR1 and CDR2 from the germline V gene are GTSNPN and SVGIG (reference sequence). There are 15 residues in the CDR3. CDR3 protein: CAWSNVGQPNYGYTF. Written as DNA, the CDR3 is TGTGCCTGGAGTAATGTGGGGCAACCTAACTATGGCTACACCTTC.

The chain carries TRBV6-5 and TRBJ1-1; 8 nucleotides agree with TRBD1. Germline V CDR1 and CDR2: MNHEY, SVGAGI. CDR3 length equals 14 residues. Trimming removed 8 bases from V and 1 base from J; junction bases left unmatched: 6. CDR3: CASSKDRENTEAFF. The CDR3 region has the DNA TGTGCCAGCTCTAAGGACAGGGAGAACACTGAAGCTTTCTTT.

The genes are TRBV30 and TRBJ1-5, with a tentative D call TRBD1 (5 bases). The CDR3 covers 15 residues. Per the germline V gene, CDR1 is GTSNPN and CDR2 is SVGIG (reference sequence). The V and J ends lost 0 bases and 3 bases respectively, with 12 bases between them. The CDR3: CAWSVMGGDNQPQHF. In DNA, the CDR3 is TGTGCCTGGAGTGTAATGGGGGGGGACAATCAGCCCCAGCATTTT.

The genes are TRBV30 and TRBJ1-1; D is undetermined. V lost 3 bases and J 4 bases, leaving 15 bases between the germline ends. This CDR3 contains 14 residues. The germline V gene encodes CDR1 GTSNPN and CDR2 SVGIG (reference sequence). CDR3 residues: CAWSHAFRSTEAFF. As DNA, the CDR3 is TGTGCCTGGAGCCACGCCTTTCGGAGCACTGAAGCTTTCTTT.

V usage is TRBV28 and J usage is TRBJ1-2; no clear D. The CDR3 spans 12 residues. CDR1 is MDHEN, CDR2 SYDVKM, per germline. V lost 2 bases to trimming and J lost 5 bases, with 6 bases between them. The CDR3 bases are TGTGCCAGCAGTTTAGGTACATATGGCTACACCTTC. Its protein product is CASSLGTYGYTF.

For this clone: This sample includes further DNA sequences coding for the same CDR3. The chain recombines TRBV7-2 with TRBJ2-3; TRBD2 aligns across 10 bases. Unmatched junction bases numbered 2, after V lost 1 base and J lost 1 base. Germline values: CDR1 SGHTA, CDR2 FQGNSA. The CDR3 is 16 amino acids. For the CDR3, the DNA is TGTGCCAGCAGCTTAGGTCTAGCGGGGGGCACAGATACGCAGTATTTT. Translated, it gives CASSLGLAGGTDTQYF. Full variable domain (rest looked up from reference TRBV7-2 and TRBJ2-3): GAGVSQSPSNKVTEKGKDVELRCDPISGHTALYWYRQSLGQGLEFLIYFQGNSAPDKSGLPSDRFSAERTGGSVSTLTIQRTQQEDSAVYLCASSLGLAGGTDTQYFGPGTRLTVL.

V and J are TRBV4-2 and TRBJ1-3; weak D call: TRBD1 (6 bases). V was trimmed by 2 bases and J by 4 bases, leaving 12 bases between them. This CDR3 has 15 residues. Germline V gene sequence: CDR1 LGHNA, CDR2 YNFKEQ. In DNA form, the CDR3 reads TGTGCCAGCAGCCAAACCTGGGGGCCGGGAAACACCATATATTTT. Protein sequence: CASSQTWGPGNTIYF.

A remark on this clone: The same CDR3 is also encoded by other DNA sequences in this sample. V is TRBV9 and J is TRBJ2-5, with D maybe TRBD1 (6 bases). V was pared by 3 bases and J by 1 base, with 10 bases between. The CDR3 consists of 14 residues. The germline V gene has CDR1 SGDLS and CDR2 YYNGEE. The CDR3 nucleotides are TGTGCCAGCAGCGCCGGGACACCCCAAGAGACCCAGTACTTC. Protein product: CASSAGTPQETQYF. Full variable domain (rest looked up from reference TRBV9 and TRBJ2-5): DSGVTQTPKHLITATGQRVTLRCSPRSGDLSVYWYQQSLDQGLQFLIQYYNGEERAKGNILERFSAQQFPDLHSELNLSSLELGDSALYFCASSAGTPQETQYFGPGTRLLVL.

The chain carries TRBV18 and TRBJ2-7, with 7 bases identical to TRBD1. Germline values: CDR1 KGHSH, CDR2 LQKENI. The V and J ends lost 2 bases and 1 base, in that order; junction bases with no gene match: 2. This CDR3 is built from 14 residues. CDR3 sequence: CASSPSGQSYEQYF. The CDR3 DNA is TGTGCCAGCTCACCATCGGGACAGTCCTACGAGCAGTACTTC. The complete variable domain, with remaining parts taken from reference TRBV18 and TRBJ2-7, reads NAGVMQNPRHLVRRRGQEARLRCSPMKGHSHVYWYRQLPEEGLKFMVYLQKENIIDESGMPKERFSAEFPKEGPSILRIQQVVRGDSAAYFCASSPSGQSYEQYFGPGTRLTVT.

This clone has only one observation. The V gene is TRBV11-2, the J gene TRBJ2-7; 14 bases agree with TRBD2. From germline, CDR1 is SGHAT and CDR2 FQNNGV. This CDR3 has 16 residues. The V gene end was trimmed by 3 bases and the J gene end by 2 bases; junction bases not matched to a gene: 3. CDR3 DNA sequence: TGTGCCAGCAGCTTGCGACTAGCGGGAGGGCCCTACGAGCAGTACTTC. Translating it yields CASSLRLAGGPYEQYF.

The V and J genes are TRBV7-3 and TRBJ2-3, with 10 bases lining up with TRBD2. The CDR3 has 15 residues. The germline CDR1 and CDR2 sequences are SGHTA and FQGTGA. After removal of 5 bases from V and 5 bases from J, the junction contained 7 bases not matched to a gene. The CDR3 region is CASSRSGGQRDTQYF. In nucleotides, the CDR3 is TGTGCCAGCAGCCGTAGCGGGGGGCAGAGAGATACGCAGTATTTT.

Here the CDR3 DNA reads TGTGCCAGCAGCCTCCGACTAACCTCCTACAATGAGCAGTTCTTC. Its translation is CASSLRLTSYNEQFF. The chain has TRBV11-1 and TRBJ2-1; TRBD2 might be the D (5 bases). Trimming removed 5 bases at V and 0 bases at J, with 11 bases between. The CDR3 is made up of 15 amino acids. Germline CDR1 and CDR2: SGHAT and FQDESV (reference sequence).

This clone was recorded only once. The rearrangement links TRBV28 to TRBJ1-2; the D is unclear. Germline CDR1 reads MDHEN; CDR2 reads SYDVKM. V dropped 3 bases and J dropped 4 bases, with 9 bases sitting between them. The CDR3 loop spans 13 amino acids. CDR3 nucleotide sequence: TGTGCCAGCAGTTTGCGCATCCTCTATGGCTACACCTTC. Translating gives CASSLRILYGYTF.

The chain employs TRBV2 and TRBJ2-1, with 9 bases aligning to TRBD1. V was clipped by 7 bases and J by 2 bases; unmatched bases: 6. Germline CDR1 reads SNHLY; CDR2 reads FYNNEI. The CDR3 length is 15 residues. CDR3 loop: CASMPGQGPYNEQFF. The CDR3 region has the DNA TGTGCCAGCATGCCGGGACAGGGCCCCTACAATGAGCAGTTCTTC.

This chain connects TRBV13 to TRBJ2-5; 11 bases match TRBD1. V gave up 5 bases and J gave up 4 bases; unmatched junction bases: 6. In germline, CDR1 is PRHDT, CDR2 FYEKMQ (reference sequence). The CDR3 totals 15 residues. CDR3 loop: CASSPIGTGGETQYF. CDR3 nucleotides: TGTGCCAGCAGCCCCATCGGGACAGGGGGAGAGACCCAGTACTTC. Drawing the rest from reference TRBV13 and TRBJ2-5, the complete variable domain is AAGVIQSPRHLIKEKRETATLKCYPIPRHDTVYWYQQGPGQDPQFLISFYEKMQSDKGSIPDRFSAQQFSDYHSELNMSSLELGDSALYFCASSPIGTGGETQYFGPGTRLLVL.

V usage is TRBV28 and J usage is TRBJ1-2; D is uncertain. V shed 3 bases and J shed 0 bases, with 8 bases lying between them. The CDR3 sequence is 14 residues long. Germline values: CDR1 MDHEN, CDR2 SYDVKM. The CDR3 is CASSLGSSNYGYTF. In nucleotides, the CDR3 is TGTGCCAGCAGTTTGGGCAGTTCTAACTATGGCTACACCTTC.

This sequence joins TRBV29-1 and TRBJ2-5; TRBD1 might be the D (5 bases). Gene TRBJ2-7 matches the end of the DNA better, so the J call may be wrong. The CDR3 length is 13 residues. Germline CDR1 SQVTM, CDR2 ANQGSEA. The CDR3: CSVAEVRTNEQYF. CDR3 sequence (DNA): TGCAGCGTGGCAGAGGTACGGACAAACGAGCAGTACTTC.